This is a list of T cell receptor beta chains from one sample in a study of cytomegalovirus exposure and HLA in healthy donors. Only in-frame clones appear in the TCRdb table, and some are missing; sequencing was by immunoSEQ multiplex PCR. The sample has around 130,000 clones, around 77% seen once; the top ten hold around 1.2%. Sequenced: PBMCs. All receptors come from a man in his fifties in good health and CMV-seronegative. CDR3s include the opening cysteine and the closing phenylalanine or tryptophan. D genes are given only for firm matches. The listing skips clone size in some rows; elsewhere it reads once, few, many or a size class.

clone size: NA; D gene: NA; J gene: TRBJ1-2; V gene: TRBV28; CDR3 protein: CASIFSRVGNGYTF; CDR3 DNA: TGTGCCAGCATTTTTTCGCGGGTAGGGAATGGCTACACCTTC
clone size: NA; D gene: NA; J gene: TRBJ2-3; V gene: TRBV28; CDR3 protein: CASSSTDTQYF; CDR3 DNA: TGTGCCAGCAGTTCCACTGATACGCAGTATTTT
clone size: NA; D gene: TRBD2; J gene: TRBJ2-5; V gene: TRBV29-1; CDR3 protein: CSVGERGLALEQYF; CDR3 DNA: TGCAGCGTTGGAGAGCGGGGGCTAGCGCTGGAACAGTACTTC
clone size: NA; D gene: TRBD2; J gene: TRBJ2-2; V gene: TRBV7-8; CDR3 protein: CASSLALAGGDTGELFF; CDR3 DNA: TGTGCCAGCAGCTTAGCTCTAGCGGGAGGTGACACCGGGGAGCTGTTTTTT
clone size: NA; D gene: NA; J gene: TRBJ2-3; V gene: TRBV27; CDR3 protein: CASTSGDTQYF; CDR3 DNA: TGTGCCAGCACCTCGGGAGATACGCAGTATTTT
clone size: NA; D gene: NA; J gene: TRBJ2-5; V gene: TRBV30; CDR3 protein: CAWSGGLAETQYF; CDR3 DNA: TGTGCCTGGAGTGGGGGACTTGCGGAGACCCAGTACTTC
clone size: NA; D gene: TRBD1; J gene: TRBJ2-2; V gene: TRBV19; CDR3 protein: CASSVRGQGSAAGELFF; CDR3 DNA: TGTGCCAGTAGTGTCAGAGGACAGGGTTCGGCGGCCGGGGAGCTGTTTTTT
clone size: NA; D gene: TRBD1; J gene: TRBJ2-5; V gene: TRBV11-2; CDR3 protein: CASSRDSRETQYF; CDR3 DNA: TGTGCCAGCAGTCGGGACAGTCGAGAGACCCAGTACTTC
clone size: once; D gene: TRBD2; J gene: TRBJ2-3; V gene: TRBV29-1; CDR3 protein: CSVDRTSGGGADTQYF; CDR3 DNA: TGCAGCGTTGACAGGACTAGCGGAGGGGGGGCAGATACGCAGTATTTT
clone size: few; D gene: NA; J gene: TRBJ2-5; V gene: TRBV5-1; CDR3 protein: CASGLPGHPSETQYF; CDR3 DNA: TGCGCCAGCGGCCTGCCAGGCCACCCCAGCGAGACCCAGTACTTC
clone size: NA; D gene: NA; J gene: TRBJ1-4; V gene: TRBV4-1; CDR3 protein: CASSQDRDEKLFF; CDR3 DNA: TGCGCCAGCAGCCAAGATCGGGATGAAAAACTGTTTTTT
clone size: NA; D gene: NA; J gene: TRBJ2-1; V gene: TRBV7-2; CDR3 protein: CASSFRGSSYNEQFF; CDR3 DNA: TGTGCCAGCAGCTTTCGGGGGAGCTCCTACAATGAGCAGTTCTTC
clone size: NA; D gene: TRBD1; J gene: TRBJ1-5; V gene: TRBV28; CDR3 protein: CASRNDRVVQPQHF; CDR3 DNA: TGTGCCAGCAGGAATGACAGGGTAGTTCAGCCCCAGCATTTT
clone size: NA; D gene: NA; J gene: TRBJ2-1; V gene: TRBV5-1; CDR3 protein: CASSSADEQFF; CDR3 DNA: TGCGCCAGCAGCTCCGCGGATGAGCAGTTCTTC
clone size: NA; D gene: NA; J gene: TRBJ1-2; V gene: TRBV21-1; CDR3 protein: CASSTRKTGVANYGYTF; CDR3 DNA: TGTGCCAGCAGCACGCGGAAAACAGGGGTGGCTAACTATGGCTACACCTTC
clone size: NA; D gene: NA; J gene: TRBJ1-5; V gene: TRBV19; CDR3 protein: CASSIKGGKGQPQHF; CDR3 DNA: TGTGCCAGTAGTATCAAGGGAGGGAAGGGTCAGCCCCAGCATTTT
clone size: NA; D gene: TRBD2; J gene: TRBJ2-5; V gene: TRBV2; CDR3 protein: CASNKLAGVTETQYF; CDR3 DNA: TGTGCCAGCAACAAACTAGCGGGAGTTACAGAGACCCAGTACTTC
clone size: NA; D gene: TRBD2; J gene: TRBJ2-5; V gene: TRBV30; CDR3 protein: CAWSEGLAGKEAQYF; CDR3 DNA: TGTGCCTGGAGTGAAGGACTAGCCGGCAAGGAGGCCCAGTACTTC
clone size: NA; D gene: TRBD2; J gene: TRBJ2-1; V gene: TRBV7-6; CDR3 protein: CASSFASGRAYNEQFF; CDR3 DNA: TGTGCCAGCAGCTTCGCTAGCGGGAGGGCCTACAATGAGCAGTTCTTC
clone size: NA; D gene: TRBD2; J gene: TRBJ2-7; V gene: TRBV23-1; CDR3 protein: CASSQPTSGRGLGQYF; CDR3 DNA: TGCGCCAGCAGTCAACCCACTAGCGGGAGAGGGCTCGGGCAGTACTTC
clone size: NA; D gene: NA; J gene: TRBJ2-7; V gene: TRBV10-3; CDR3 protein: CAISFAGYEQYF; CDR3 DNA: TGTGCCATCAGCTTCGCGGGGTACGAGCAGTACTTC
clone size: NA; D gene: NA; J gene: TRBJ2-3; V gene: TRBV29-1; CDR3 protein: CSVVFDYRGTDTQYF; CDR3 DNA: TGCAGCGTTGTTTTCGACTACCGAGGAACAGATACGCAGTATTTT
clone size: few; D gene: NA; J gene: TRBJ1-5; V gene: TRBV2; CDR3 protein: CASGGFDRNQPQHF; CDR3 DNA: TGTGCCAGCGGGGGATTTGACAGGAATCAGCCCCAGCATTTT
clone size: NA; D gene: NA; J gene: TRBJ2-7; V gene: TRBV7-9; CDR3 protein: CASSFIQTSGEQYF; CDR3 DNA: TGTGCCAGCAGCTTTATACAGACCTCCGGCGAGCAGTACTTC
clone size: NA; D gene: TRBD2; J gene: TRBJ2-7; V gene: TRBV28; CDR3 protein: CASSGAAGGIYEQYF; CDR3 DNA: TGTGCCAGCAGTGGGGCGGCGGGAGGGATCTACGAGCAGTACTTC
clone size: NA; D gene: NA; J gene: TRBJ2-7; V gene: TRBV5-1; CDR3 protein: CASSFGGARIGYEQYF; CDR3 DNA: TGCGCCAGCAGCTTTGGGGGGGCGAGGATAGGCTACGAGCAGTACTTC
clone size: NA; D gene: NA; J gene: TRBJ2-3; V gene: TRBV11-2; CDR3 protein: CASSSRLVTDTQYF; CDR3 DNA: TGTGCCAGCAGCTCCCGACTTGTCACAGATACGCAGTATTTT
clone size: NA; D gene: TRBD1; J gene: TRBJ1-1; V gene: TRBV19; CDR3 protein: CASIDRGPSTEAFF; CDR3 DNA: TGTGCCAGTATCGACAGGGGGCCTAGCACTGAAGCTTTCTTT
clone size: once; D gene: NA; J gene: TRBJ2-2; V gene: TRBV6-1; CDR3 protein: CASSELNTGELFF; CDR3 DNA: TGTGCCAGCAGTGAATTAAACACCGGGGAGCTGTTTTTT
clone size: NA; D gene: NA; J gene: TRBJ2-7; V gene: TRBV29-1; CDR3 protein: CSVEEGRYSYEQYF; CDR3 DNA: TGCAGCGTTGAAGAGGGGAGATACTCCTACGAGCAGTACTTC
clone size: NA; D gene: TRBD2; J gene: TRBJ2-5; V gene: TRBV11-2; CDR3 protein: CASSLGLAAGEQYF; CDR3 DNA: TGTGCCAGCAGCCTGGGACTAGCAGCGGGAGAGCAGTACTTC
clone size: once; D gene: TRBD1; J gene: TRBJ1-2; V gene: TRBV29-1; CDR3 protein: CSVGDRGKNGYTF; CDR3 DNA: TGCAGCGTTGGGGACAGGGGAAAGAATGGCTACACCTTC
clone size: few; D gene: TRBD1; J gene: TRBJ1-2; V gene: TRBV5-1; CDR3 protein: CASSSTGVSYGYTF; CDR3 DNA: TGCGCCAGCAGCTCGACAGGGGTTTCCTATGGCTACACCTTC
clone size: NA; D gene: NA; J gene: TRBJ2-7; V gene: TRBV19; CDR3 protein: CASSMGLQDGLNEQYF; CDR3 DNA: TGTGCCAGTAGTATGGGACTTCAAGACGGTTTAAACGAGCAGTACTTC
clone size: NA; D gene: NA; J gene: TRBJ1-5; V gene: TRBV7-2; CDR3 protein: CASSLVGGSNQPQHF; CDR3 DNA: TGTGCCAGCAGCTTAGTTGGGGGCAGCAATCAGCCCCAGCATTTT
clone size: NA; D gene: NA; J gene: TRBJ2-7; V gene: TRBV11-2; CDR3 protein: CASSLGTRGSYEQYF; CDR3 DNA: TGTGCCAGCAGCTTAGGGACGCGGGGCTCCTACGAGCAGTACTTC
clone size: once; D gene: TRBD1; J gene: TRBJ2-1; V gene: TRBV19; CDR3 protein: CASSSGQGIYNEQFF; CDR3 DNA: TGTGCCAGTAGTTCCGGACAGGGGATCTACAATGAGCAGTTCTTC
clone size: NA; D gene: TRBD1; J gene: TRBJ2-2; V gene: TRBV7-2; CDR3 protein: CASSLGGQGSTGELFF; CDR3 DNA: TGTGCCAGCAGCTTAGGGGGACAGGGGTCGACCGGGGAGCTGTTTTTT
clone size: NA; D gene: TRBD2; J gene: TRBJ2-7; V gene: TRBV28; CDR3 protein: CASTLGGTSVHEQYF; CDR3 DNA: TGTGCCAGCACCTTGGGGGGGACTAGCGTCCACGAGCAGTACTTC
clone size: NA; D gene: NA; J gene: TRBJ2-5; V gene: TRBV29-1; CDR3 protein: CSVSRGRQETQYF; CDR3 DNA: TGCAGCGTTAGCAGGGGGAGGCAAGAGACCCAGTACTTC
clone size: NA; D gene: TRBD1; J gene: TRBJ2-2; V gene: TRBV28; CDR3 protein: CASSEQQGTTGELFF; CDR3 DNA: TGTGCCAGCAGTGAACAACAGGGGACCACCGGGGAGCTGTTTTTT
clone size: NA; D gene: TRBD2; J gene: TRBJ2-3; V gene: TRBV7-2; CDR3 protein: CASSNSGTSSPRNTQYF; CDR3 DNA: TGTGCCAGCAGCAACTCCGGGACTAGCTCGCCCCGAAATACGCAGTATTTT
clone size: NA; D gene: TRBD1; J gene: TRBJ2-3; V gene: TRBV10-3; CDR3 protein: CAISGGQEGIPDTQYF; CDR3 DNA: TGTGCCATCAGTGGGGGACAGGAGGGAATCCCAGATACGCAGTATTTT
clone size: once; D gene: NA; J gene: TRBJ1-5; V gene: TRBV28; CDR3 protein: CASSLPGSNQPQHF; CDR3 DNA: TGTGCCAGCAGTTTACCGGGGAGCAATCAGCCCCAGCATTTT
clone size: NA; D gene: NA; J gene: TRBJ2-6; V gene: TRBV27; CDR3 protein: CASSSPGQGSSGANVLTF; CDR3 DNA: TGTGCCAGCAGTTCCCCGGGACAAGGGAGCTCTGGGGCCAACGTCCTGACTTTC
clone size: NA; D gene: TRBD2; J gene: TRBJ2-1; V gene: TRBV15; CDR3 protein: CATSRDGGTSGRNEQFF; CDR3 DNA: TGTGCCACCAGCAGAGACGGCGGGACTAGCGGGAGGAATGAGCAGTTCTTC
clone size: once; D gene: TRBD2; J gene: TRBJ2-1; V gene: TRBV28; CDR3 protein: CASSSPGASGSWKEQFF; CDR3 DNA: TGTGCCAGCAGTTCACCCGGGGCTAGCGGGAGTTGGAAGGAGCAGTTCTTC
clone size: NA; D gene: NA; J gene: TRBJ2-2; V gene: TRBV27; CDR3 protein: CASSHRRDSANTGELFF; CDR3 DNA: TGTGCCAGCAGTCACAGGCGGGACAGCGCGAACACCGGGGAGCTGTTTTTT
clone size: NA; D gene: NA; J gene: TRBJ2-4; V gene: TRBV28; CDR3 protein: CASSQSGAKNIQYF; CDR3 DNA: TGTGCCAGCAGCCAATCGGGAGCCAAAAACATTCAGTACTTC
clone size: NA; D gene: TRBD2; J gene: TRBJ2-7; V gene: TRBV18; CDR3 protein: CASSPGAGGQNEQYF; CDR3 DNA: TGTGCCAGCTCACCCGGAGCGGGAGGACAGAACGAGCAGTACTTC
clone size: few; D gene: TRBD1; J gene: TRBJ2-7; V gene: TRBV5-1; CDR3 protein: CASSKKTGGLSGTVGEQYF; CDR3 DNA: TGCGCCAGCAGCAAAAAGACAGGGGGGCTAAGCGGGACAGTTGGCGAGCAGTACTTC
clone size: NA; D gene: TRBD1; J gene: TRBJ1-2; V gene: TRBV18; CDR3 protein: CASSPGTGGVGYTF; CDR3 DNA: TGTGCCAGCTCACCAGGGACAGGGGGTGTCGGCTACACCTTC
clone size: NA; D gene: NA; J gene: TRBJ1-4; V gene: TRBV15; CDR3 protein: CATSRDPGEKLFF; CDR3 DNA: TGTGCCACCAGCAGAGATCCAGGGGAAAAACTGTTTTTT
clone size: NA; D gene: TRBD1; J gene: TRBJ1-4; V gene: TRBV2; CDR3 protein: CASSSLGGQLNEKLFF; CDR3 DNA: TGTGCCAGCAGTTCCCTAGGGGGACAGCTTAATGAAAAACTGTTTTTT
clone size: NA; D gene: TRBD1; J gene: TRBJ2-2; V gene: TRBV29-1; CDR3 protein: CSVVTGGPNTGELFF; CDR3 DNA: TGCAGCGTCGTGACAGGGGGCCCCAACACCGGGGAGCTGTTTTTT
clone size: NA; D gene: TRBD2; J gene: TRBJ2-5; V gene: TRBV27; CDR3 protein: CASSLLGLAGAAETQYF; CDR3 DNA: TGTGCCAGCAGTTTATTAGGACTAGCGGGAGCAGCCGAGACCCAGTACTTC
clone size: NA; D gene: NA; J gene: TRBJ2-2; V gene: TRBV29-1; CDR3 protein: CSVGVAGELFF; CDR3 DNA: TGCAGCGTTGGCGTAGCCGGGGAGCTGTTTTTT
clone size: NA; D gene: TRBD1; J gene: TRBJ2-1; V gene: TRBV5-1; CDR3 protein: CASSPGGYYYNEQFF; CDR3 DNA: TGCGCCAGCAGTCCAGGGGGTTATTACTACAATGAGCAGTTCTTC
clone size: NA; D gene: NA; J gene: TRBJ1-1; V gene: TRBV28; CDR3 protein: CASSLGGTLGDTEAFF; CDR3 DNA: TGTGCCAGCAGTTTGGGGGGGACCCTGGGGGACACTGAAGCTTTCTTT
clone size: NA; D gene: NA; J gene: TRBJ2-7; V gene: TRBV27; CDR3 protein: CASSSPTAGLYEQYF; CDR3 DNA: TGTGCCAGCAGTTCCCCGACCGCAGGCCTCTACGAGCAGTACTTC